This TCR beta chain was retrieved from a study of blood T cell repertoires in COVID-19. The trim removed 6 bases at V and 2 bases at J, leaving 4 bases unmatched. In germline, CDR1 is MNHEY, CDR2 SVGAGI. CDR3 size: 14 residues. The repertoire was sequenced with immunoSEQ multiplex PCR; TCRdb's copy has only in-frame clones and lacks some. The sample lists fewer than 200,000 clones, roughly 86% occurring once. The TCR comes from a woman in her sixties who had recovered from COVID-19. Sequencing used peripheral blood. This chain joins TRBV6-5 and TRBJ1-2; 9 nucleotides match TRBD1. The CDR3 nucleotides read TGTGCCAGCAGCCCGGACAGGGGAAACTATGGCTACACCTTC. This encodes CASSPDRGNYGYTF.